A single TCR beta chain is shown here with its context. Antigen unknown. The selected patients with pancreatic ductal adenocarcinoma had surgery but no neoadjuvant therapy. Profiling relied on immunoSEQ multiplex PCR, and the TCRdb table lists in-frame clones only, not all of them. The profile shows fewer than 20,000 clones, roughly 89% of them singletons. Per the germline V gene, CDR1 is SGHAT and CDR2 is FQNNGV. V was clipped by 1 base and J by 4 bases, with 20 bases between them. The CDR3 length is 17 residues. The data derive from a study of T cells in pancreatic ductal adenocarcinoma. Overall study results and limits: Tumor and blood clonality did not differ significantly, about 0.112 versus 0.072. Unique clonotypes were 7 to 9-fold more numerous in blood than in tumor. Tumor-versus-blood clonality comparisons may be biased toward lower tumor diversity. The resected pancreatic cancer cohort was biased toward the minority with early-stage disease.

The receptor comes from a human donor with pancreatic ductal adenocarcinoma. The sample comprised PBMCs. The J gene is TRBJ2-7, the V gene TRBV11-2; D assignment may be TRBD1 or TRBD2 (5 bases each). CDR3 bases: TGTGCCAGCAGCTTAGGGGGGACGGTGATTGAGCAATACGAGCAGTACTTC. It translates to CASSLGGTVIEQYEQYF.